The sample holds a few counts of the clone carrying this T cell receptor (beta chain). What was amplified from RNA transcripts were TCR beta CDR3 regions. TCR CDR3 underwent first-round RT-PCR with the HTBI primer set. TCRdb ran MiXCR on the multiplex PCR reads and lists one entry per CDR3 protein. The data show approximately 410,000 distinct CDR3 sequences, about 14% seen once. Trimming removed 3 bases from V and 7 bases from J, with 13 bases in between. CDR1 and CDR2 from the germline V gene are MNHEY and SMNVEV (reference sequence). The CDR3 loop spans 15 amino acids. This entry comes from a study of T cells in Graves' hyperthyroidism and ophthalmopathy. On the study more broadly: Sampling of peripheral blood happened at initial diagnosis, prior to any treatment.

Out of around 10 ml of fresh peripheral blood came the PBMCs. Sequencing used blood. The chain is built from TRBV27 and TRBJ1-6, with D possibly TRBD1 on 5 matching bases. This TCR was sampled from a young man with Graves' ophthalmopathy. DNA of the CDR3: TGTGCCAGCAGTTTTAGGGGTGTTAGGAATTCACCCCTCCACTTT. It encodes CASSFRGVRNSPLHF.